Below are 29 T cell receptor beta chains sequenced from a single sample in a study of blood T cell repertoires in COVID-19. Assay used: immunoSEQ multiplex PCR; TCRdb lists only in-frame clones, some missing. Here the sample spans fewer than 250,000 clones, nearly 90% being singletons. The sequencing input was peripheral blood. The receptors shown here come from a woman in her thirties or forties who had recovered from COVID-19.

This chain joins TRBV18 and TRBJ1-3; maybe TRBD1 (5 bases). The CDR3 covers 14 residues. Trimming stripped 3 bases from V and 6 bases from J, with 12 bases between. Germline values: CDR1 KGHSH, CDR2 LQKENI. The CDR3 coding sequence is TGTGCCAGCTCACCTGGAGGGGACCCAAACACCATATATTTT. Its translation: CASSPGGDPNTIYF.

The J gene is TRBJ1-2, the V gene TRBV6-5; D perhaps matches TRBD1 (5 bases). The germline V gene has CDR1 MNHEY and CDR2 SVGAGI. V dropped 6 bases and J dropped 4 bases, with 12 bases sitting between them. The CDR3 is 13 residues long. This chain's CDR3 is CASSRDSGYGYTF. DNA for the CDR3: TGTGCCAGCAGCCGGGACTCCGGCTATGGCTACACCTTC.

This chain uses TRBV16 with TRBJ2-1, with TRBD1 identical over 9 bases. The germline CDR1 and CDR2 sequences are KGHSY and FQNENV. This CDR3 contains 16 residues. V shed 0 bases and J 7 bases; nucleotides not matched to a gene: 7. CDR3 in DNA: TGTGCCAGCAGCCAATCGTGGGGACAGGGAGGGAATGAGCAGTTCTTC. Translated, it gives CASSQSWGQGGNEQFF.

The chain is built from TRBV30 and TRBJ2-3; 9 bases fit TRBD2. After removal of 8 bases from V and 1 base from J, the junction contained 10 bases not matched to a gene. The germline V gene encodes CDR1 GTSNPN and CDR2 SVGIG (reference sequence). The CDR3 is made up of 15 amino acids. CDR3 DNA: TGTGCCGGAGGGAGAGCGGGAGGTGGCACAGATACGCAGTATTTT. This gives the protein CAGGRAGGGTDTQYF.

The chain has TRBV5-1 and TRBJ1-1; the D is unclear. Trimming took 6 bases from V and 4 from J, leaving 13 bases between them. This CDR3 comprises 13 residues. From germline, CDR1 is SGHRS and CDR2 YFSETQ. CDR3 residues: CASTVSSGTEAFF. CDR3 DNA sequence: TGCGCCAGCACCGTTTCATCGGGCACTGAAGCTTTCTTT. Full variable domain (outside the CDR3, taken from reference TRBV5-1 and TRBJ1-1): KAGVTQTPRYLIKTRGQQVTLSCSPISGHRSVSWYQQTPGQGLQFLFEYFSETQRNKGNFPGRFSGRQFSNSRSEMNVSTLELGDSALYLCASTVSSGTEAFFGQGTRLTVV.

CDR3 in amino acids: CASRYPTRGENEKLFF. For the CDR3, the DNA is TGTGCCAGCAGATACCCAACACGGGGGGAGAATGAAAAACTGTTTTTT. V is TRBV2 and J is TRBJ1-4; a weak D match, TRBD1 (5 bases). This CDR3 has 16 residues. V shed 6 bases and J shed 5 bases, with 19 bases lying between them. Germline assignment: CDR1 SNHLY and CDR2 FYNNEI. The full variable domain, its missing parts supplied by reference TRBV2 and TRBJ1-4, is EPEVTQTPSHQVTQMGQEVILRCVPISNHLYFYWYRQILGQKVEFLVSFYNNEISEKSEIFDDQFSVERPDGSNFTLKIRSTKLEDSAMYFCASRYPTRGENEKLFFGSGTQLSVL.

The chain has TRBV5-4 and TRBJ1-2; D is unclear. In germline, CDR1 is SGHNT, CDR2 YYREEE (reference sequence). V lost 0 bases and J lost 0, with 9 bases in between. The CDR3 consists of 15 residues. CDR3 protein: CASSLAGISNYGYTF. DNA for the CDR3: TGTGCCAGCAGCTTGGCGGGGATATCTAACTATGGCTACACCTTC.

The CDR3 sequence is CASSTQSGAYEQYF. CDR3 DNA: TGTGCCAGCAGTACTCAAAGCGGGGCCTACGAGCAGTACTTC. This sequence joins TRBV28 and TRBJ2-7; TRBD2 agrees at 7 bases. Per germline, CDR1 MDHEN and CDR2 SYDVKM. The junction had 6 bases not matched to a gene; V was cut back by 5 bases and J by 2 bases. The CDR3 is made up of 14 amino acids.

This chain uses TRBV29-1 with TRBJ2-3, with D unclear. V was clipped by 6 bases and J by 0 bases, with 13 bases between them. Germline CDR1 and CDR2: SQVTM and ANQGSEA. The CDR3 is made up of 14 amino acids. CDR3 coding DNA: TGCAGCGTGGTAGCCACCCTGAGCACAGATACGCAGTATTTT. Protein product: CSVVATLSTDTQYF.

The chain links TRBV28 to TRBJ1-5; no clear D. The ends were cut back, 5 bases at V and 0 bases at J, with 8 bases in the middle. Germline values: CDR1 MDHEN, CDR2 SYDVKM. The CDR3 has 14 amino acids. The CDR3 DNA sequence: TGTGCCAGCAGTCCACACAATAGCAATCAGCCCCAGCATTTT. It yields the protein CASSPHNSNQPQHF.

The genes are TRBV27 and TRBJ2-7; 14 bases fit TRBD2. Unmatched junction bases numbered 1, after V lost 2 bases and J lost 4 bases. This CDR3 region has 15 residues. Germline V lookup: CDR1 MNHEY, CDR2 SMNVEV (reference sequence). The DNA of the CDR3 is TGTGCCAGCAGTTTAAGACTAGCGGGAGGGTACGAGCAGTACTTC. It codes for CASSLRLAGGYEQYF.

The J gene is TRBJ2-1, the V gene TRBV7-8, with TRBD1 matching over 9 bases. The CDR3 has 18 amino acids. V lost 4 bases, J lost 0 bases, and 10 bases stayed unmatched. The germline V gene encodes CDR1 SGHVS and CDR2 FQNEAQ. The CDR3 nucleotides are TGTGCCAGCAGCTCCCGGGACAGGGTAGGTAGCTCCTACAATGAGCAGTTCTTC. It translates to CASSSRDRVGSSYNEQFF.

This chain connects TRBV7-2 to TRBJ1-4; TRBD1 might be the D (5 bases). In germline, CDR1 is SGHTA, CDR2 FQGNSA. The V gene lost 4 bases and the J gene lost 8 bases, with 20 bases spanning the gap. This CDR3 is built from 16 residues. The CDR3 bases are TGTGCCAGCAGCTCCTACGCGGGTTCCGGGGGGGAAAAACTGTTTTTT. Protein product: CASSSYAGSGGEKLFF.

This chain connects TRBV25-1 to TRBJ2-5; D unresolved. Deletions cut 0 bases from V and 5 bases from J, with 7 bases between. Germline V CDR1 and CDR2: MGHDK, SYGVNS. The CDR3 is 13 amino acids. CDR3: CASSEYSLETQYF. The CDR3 nucleotides are TGTGCCAGCAGTGAATATAGCTTGGAGACCCAGTACTTC.

This clone showed up just once. The chain carries TRBV27 and TRBJ2-1; 12 bases are shared with TRBD2. CDR1 is MNHEY and CDR2 is SMNVEV in the germline V gene (reference sequence). This CDR3 is built from 15 residues. V lost 5 bases and J lost 7; bases outside the gene matches: 6. CDR3 DNA sequence: TGTGCCAGCAGTCAGACTAGCGGGAGAGTGAATGAGCAGTTCTTC. This codes for CASSQTSGRVNEQFF.

The chain uses TRBV5-6 and TRBJ2-2; a weak D match, TRBD2 (5 bases). Trimming removed 0 bases from V and 5 bases from J, with 14 bases in between. CDR3 size: 16 residues. Germline V gene lookup returns CDR1 SGHDT and CDR2 YYEEEE. The chain's CDR3 is CASSLDGVALTGELFF. CDR3 sequence (DNA): TGTGCCAGCAGCTTGGACGGGGTAGCGCTTACCGGGGAGCTGTTTTTT.

The chain has TRBV7-2 and TRBJ1-1, with D possibly matching TRBD1 (6 bases). Looked up from germline, CDR1 is SGHTA and CDR2 is FQGNSA. CDR3 length equals 13 residues. V lost 1 base and J lost 8, with 11 bases in between. The CDR3 region has the DNA TGTGCCAGCAGCTTAGGCAACAGGGAGGAAGCTTTCTTT. Translating it yields CASSLGNREEAFF.

This chain connects TRBV29-1 to TRBJ1-1; D remains ambiguous. The germline V gene encodes CDR1 SQVTM and CDR2 ANQGSEA. The ends were cut back, 5 bases at V and 4 bases at J, with 17 bases in the middle. This CDR3 contains 14 residues. The CDR3 DNA reads TGCAGCGTTCATCCCGGACGGGGTGTCACTGAAGCTTTCTTT. Amino acid sequence: CSVHPGRGVTEAFF.

J is TRBJ1-3 and V is TRBV10-1; tentative D call: TRBD1 (5 bases). The ends were cut back, 8 bases at V and 0 bases at J, with 14 bases in the middle. The CDR3 length is 15 residues. CDR1 and CDR2 (germline): WNHNN, SYGVQD (reference sequence). The CDR3 nucleotides are TGCGCCAGCCCCGCCGGGGGGAGCTCTGGAAACACCATATATTTT. Its protein is CASPAGGSSGNTIYF.

V and J are TRBV6-5 and TRBJ1-2; a possible D gene is TRBD1 (5 bases). The germline V gene has CDR1 MNHEY and CDR2 SVGAGI. V lost 6 bases, J lost 8 bases, and 16 bases lay in between. The CDR3 sequence is 13 residues long. The CDR3 sequence: CASSKGEGWGYTF. Here the CDR3 DNA reads TGTGCCAGCAGCAAAGGGGAGGGATGGGGCTACACCTTC.

The chain employs TRBV12-3 or TRBV12-4 and TRBJ1-4, with D perhaps matching TRBD1 (5 bases). Between the trimmed V and J ends, which lost 6 bases and 10 bases, there was a span of 15 bases. The CDR3 has 13 residues. The CDR3 DNA is TGTGCCAGCAGCTCCTTTTGGGGCGGAAAACTGTTTTTT. Its translation is CASSSFWGGKLFF.

The chain carries TRBV2 and TRBJ2-7; tentatively, D is TRBD2 (6 bases). The ends were cut back, 8 bases at V and 2 bases at J, with 16 bases in the middle. This CDR3 region has 14 residues. Germline CDR1 and CDR2: SNHLY and FYNNEI. The CDR3 DNA follows: TGTGCCAGCGGGGATGGACTACCGCCCTACGAGCAGTACTTC. It encodes CASGDGLPPYEQYF.

V and J are TRBV7-9 and TRBJ2-1; a weak D match, TRBD1 (6 bases). This CDR3 is 14 amino acids long. Trimming shortened V by 5 bases and J by 9 bases, and 17 bases separated the two germline ends. Germline V gene data show CDR1 as SEHNR and CDR2 as FQNEAQ (reference sequence). The CDR3 coding sequence is TGTGCCAGCAGCAACACCCCCGAGGGGGTTGAGCAGTTCTTC. It codes for CASSNTPEGVEQFF. Filled out from reference TRBV7-9 and TRBJ2-1, the complete variable domain reads DTGVSQNPRHKITKRGQNVTFRCDPISEHNRLYWYRQTLGQGPEFLTYFQNEAQLEKSRLLSDRFSAERPKGSFSTLEIQRTEQGDSAMYLCASSNTPEGVEQFFGPGTRLTVL.

The V and J genes are TRBV2 and TRBJ1-5, with a tentative D call TRBD1 (5 bases). The germline gives CDR1 SNHLY, CDR2 FYNNEI. V was trimmed by 6 bases and J by 6 bases, leaving 15 bases between them. This CDR3 region has 14 residues. As DNA, the CDR3 is TGTGCCAGCAGAGCCACAGGTATGAGTCAGCCCCAGCATTTT. It specifies CASRATGMSQPQHF.

The rearrangement links TRBV19 to TRBJ2-1; 11 bases fit TRBD1. V was pared by 4 bases and J by 4 bases, with 3 bases of the junction left unmatched. Per the germline V gene, CDR1 is LNHDA and CDR2 is SQIVND (reference sequence). This CDR3 contains 15 residues. Written as DNA, the CDR3 is TGTGCCAGTAGTAGGGGGACAGGGGGGTACAATGAGCAGTTCTTC. This translates into CASSRGTGGYNEQFF.

On this clone: Other nucleotide sequences in the sample specify the same CDR3. The V call is TRBV3-1 (or the pseudogene TRBV3-2), the J call TRBJ1-4; D uncertain. The CDR3 runs to 12 residues. V was cut by 1 base and J by 8 bases, with 5 bases left in between. Germline loops: CDR1 LGHDT, CDR2 YNNKEL (reference sequence). The CDR3 DNA reads as TGTGCCAGCAGCCAAGTTGAGGAAAAACTGTTTTTT. Translating it yields CASSQVEEKLFF.

This clone was seen more than once but under ten times. V gene TRBV4-3 combines with J gene TRBJ1-5; no definite D call. The CDR3 spans 13 residues. V was trimmed by 3 bases and J by 5 bases, leaving 8 bases between them. CDR1 and CDR2 (germline): LGHNA, YSLEER. This CDR3 is CASSQNRDQPQHF. The CDR3 DNA sequence: TGCGCCAGCAGCCAGAATAGAGATCAGCCCCAGCATTTT.

A few counts support this clone. DNA of the CDR3: TGTGCCAGCAGCCCCGGACAGGGTGGAAGTGAGGGTGAAAAACTGTTTTTT. Translating gives CASSPGQGGSEGEKLFF. The chain employs TRBV11-2 and TRBJ1-4; the match to TRBD1 covers 8 bases. The V gene end was trimmed by 5 bases and the J gene end by 7 bases; junction bases not matched to a gene: 15. CDR1 and CDR2 from the germline V gene are SGHAT and FQNNGV. This CDR3 comprises 17 residues.

This clone was seen once. V is TRBV12-3 or TRBV12-4 and J is TRBJ1-2; no definite D call. Between the trimmed V and J ends, which lost 3 bases and 8 bases, there was a span of 10 bases. There are 12 residues in the CDR3. The CDR3 DNA reads as TGTGCCAGCAGTTTGTCCCTAGGAGGCTACACCTTC. Translated: CASSLSLGGYTF.